Listed below are T cell receptor beta chains from one sample, sequenced in a study of blood T cell repertoires in COVID-19. Repertoires were generated with immunoSEQ multiplex PCR, while TCRdb's copy carries only in-frame clones and drops some. Of almost 400,000 clones in the sample, under 90% were seen once. The sequenced sample was PBMCs or T cells enriched from blood (not recorded which). The receptor source for this set is a woman aged 30 to 39 who had recovered from COVID-19. Both conserved end residues are part of each CDR3. Rows give clone size only sometimes, using once, few, many, or a class for an expanded clone.

clone_size: .
j_call: TRBJ1-5
v_call: TRBV6-1
cdr3_aa: CASSEVRQGLSNQPQHF

clone_size: .
j_call: TRBJ1-2
v_call: TRBV27
cdr3_aa: CASSSPGTDPYGYTF

clone_size: .
j_call: TRBJ1-5
v_call: TRBV7-8
cdr3_aa: CASSLDRGYSNQPQHF

clone_size: .
j_call: TRBJ2-2
v_call: TRBV7-8
cdr3_aa: CASSLGQGTGELFF

clone_size: .
j_call: TRBJ1-3
v_call: TRBV18
cdr3_aa: CASSPSSGSGNTIYF

clone_size: .
j_call: TRBJ2-2
v_call: TRBV19
cdr3_aa: CASSITGGAGELFF

clone_size: .
j_call: TRBJ2-7
v_call: TRBV29-1
cdr3_aa: CSVEERTGGYEQYF

clone_size: .
j_call: TRBJ1-1
v_call: TRBV7-3
cdr3_aa: CASSSALGLDTEAFF

clone_size: .
j_call: TRBJ2-3
v_call: TRBV19
cdr3_aa: CASSIEQPDTQYF

clone_size: .
j_call: TRBJ1-1
v_call: TRBV10-3
cdr3_aa: CAIRSDTEAFF

clone_size: .
j_call: TRBJ1-2
v_call: TRBV7-9
cdr3_aa: CASSLGEALGTF

clone_size: .
j_call: TRBJ1-2
v_call: TRBV28
cdr3_aa: CASQDGFTFPPRRSNYGYTF

clone_size: .
j_call: TRBJ1-2
v_call: TRBV30
cdr3_aa: CAWSAGGHGYTF

clone_size: .
j_call: TRBJ2-6
v_call: TRBV18
cdr3_aa: CASSRDSPSGANVLTF

clone_size: .
j_call: TRBJ1-2
v_call: TRBV5-6
cdr3_aa: CASSARQRPYGYTF

clone_size: few
j_call: TRBJ1-1
v_call: TRBV5-1
cdr3_aa: CASSRGQYRTEAFF

clone_size: .
j_call: TRBJ1-1
v_call: TRBV7-9
cdr3_aa: CASRPLQGMNTEAFF

clone_size: .
j_call: TRBJ2-1
v_call: TRBV5-1
cdr3_aa: CASSSGTLAAYNEQFF

clone_size: .
j_call: TRBJ1-2
v_call: TRBV6-5
cdr3_aa: CASSRGGGDGYTF

clone_size: few
j_call: TRBJ1-2
v_call: TRBV12-3/TRBV12-4
cdr3_aa: CASRTVYGYTF

clone_size: .
j_call: TRBJ2-7
v_call: TRBV18
cdr3_aa: CASSPGTGITGHEQYF

clone_size: .
j_call: TRBJ1-5
v_call: TRBV7-2
cdr3_aa: CASSSPGWGQPQHF

clone_size: .
j_call: TRBJ2-3
v_call: TRBV19
cdr3_aa: CASSMDPGGATQYF

clone_size: .
j_call: TRBJ1-2
v_call: TRBV5-1
cdr3_aa: CASSLDFNYGYTF

clone_size: .
j_call: TRBJ2-7
v_call: TRBV19
cdr3_aa: CASRASSYEQYF

clone_size: .
j_call: TRBJ1-2
v_call: TRBV4-2
cdr3_aa: CASSQVVGQDYGYTF

clone_size: .
j_call: TRBJ2-7
v_call: TRBV27
cdr3_aa: CASSLDRGLYEQYF

clone_size: .
j_call: TRBJ2-7
v_call: TRBV7-2
cdr3_aa: CASSRGGSYEQYF

clone_size: once
j_call: TRBJ2-1
v_call: TRBV6-5
cdr3_aa: CASSYGVAGREQFF